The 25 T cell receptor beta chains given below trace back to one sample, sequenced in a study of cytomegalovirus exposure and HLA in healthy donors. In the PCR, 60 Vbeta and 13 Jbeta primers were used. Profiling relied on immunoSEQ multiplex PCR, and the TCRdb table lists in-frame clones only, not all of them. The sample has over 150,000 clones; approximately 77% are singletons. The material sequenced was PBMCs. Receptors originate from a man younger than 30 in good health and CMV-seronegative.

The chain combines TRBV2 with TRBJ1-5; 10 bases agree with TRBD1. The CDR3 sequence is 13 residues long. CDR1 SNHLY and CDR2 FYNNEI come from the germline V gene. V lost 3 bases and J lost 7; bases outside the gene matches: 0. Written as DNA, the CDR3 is TGTGCCAGCAGTGAGACAGGGGGCCAGCCCCAGCATTTT. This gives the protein CASSETGGQPQHF.

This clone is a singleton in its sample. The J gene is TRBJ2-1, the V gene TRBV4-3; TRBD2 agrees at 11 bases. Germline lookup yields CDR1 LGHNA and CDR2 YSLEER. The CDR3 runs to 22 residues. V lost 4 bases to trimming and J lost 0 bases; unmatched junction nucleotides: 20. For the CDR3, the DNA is TGCGCCAGCAGCCGCCTTGTAAACCCGGGACTAGCGGTCCCTAGCTCCTACAATGAGCAGTTCTTC. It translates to CASSRLVNPGLAVPSSYNEQFF.

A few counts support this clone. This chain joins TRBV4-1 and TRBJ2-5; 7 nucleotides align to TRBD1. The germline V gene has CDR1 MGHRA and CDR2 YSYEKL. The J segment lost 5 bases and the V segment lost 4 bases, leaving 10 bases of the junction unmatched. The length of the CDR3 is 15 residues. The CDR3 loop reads CASSLRQGPFETQYF. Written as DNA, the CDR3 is TGCGCCAGCAGCCTTCGACAGGGTCCCTTTGAGACCCAGTACTTC.

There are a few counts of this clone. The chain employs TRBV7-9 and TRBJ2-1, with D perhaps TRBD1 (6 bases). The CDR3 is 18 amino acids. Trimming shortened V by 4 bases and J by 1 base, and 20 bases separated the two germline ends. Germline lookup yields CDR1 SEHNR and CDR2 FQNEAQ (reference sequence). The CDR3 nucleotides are TGTGCCAGCAGCTATGGCCCTACAGGGCAGGTATCCTACAATGAGCAGTTCTTC. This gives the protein CASSYGPTGQVSYNEQFF.

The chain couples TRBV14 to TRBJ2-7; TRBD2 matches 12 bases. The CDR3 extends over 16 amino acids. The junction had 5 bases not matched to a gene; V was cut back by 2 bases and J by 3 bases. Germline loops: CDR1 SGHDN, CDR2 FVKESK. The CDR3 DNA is TGTGCCAGCAGCCAAACTAGCGGGAGGTACAACTACGAGCAGTACTTC. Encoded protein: CASSQTSGRYNYEQYF.

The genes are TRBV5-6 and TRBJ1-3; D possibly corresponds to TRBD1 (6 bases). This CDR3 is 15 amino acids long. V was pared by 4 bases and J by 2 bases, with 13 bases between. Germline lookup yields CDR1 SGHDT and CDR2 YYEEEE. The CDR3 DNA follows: TGTGCCAGCAGCAGGGACACCCTGCCTGGAAACACCATATATTTT. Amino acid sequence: CASSRDTLPGNTIYF.

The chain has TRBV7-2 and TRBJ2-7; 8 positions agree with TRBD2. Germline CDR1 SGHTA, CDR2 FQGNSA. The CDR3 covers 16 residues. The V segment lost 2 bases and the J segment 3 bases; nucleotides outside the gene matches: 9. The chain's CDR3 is CASSLRGGLEVYEQYF. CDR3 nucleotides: TGTGCCAGCAGCTTAAGAGGGGGACTAGAGGTCTACGAGCAGTACTTC.

CDR3 in DNA: TGCGCCAGCAGCCAAGATGACGGACAGGGCGAAAGCAATCAGCCCCAGCATTTT. Encoded protein: CASSQDDGQGESNQPQHF. This sequence joins TRBV4-1 and TRBJ1-5, with TRBD1 identical over 8 bases. In germline, CDR1 is MGHRA, CDR2 YSYEKL. The CDR3 contains 18 residues. Trimming at V came to 0 bases and at J to 1 base, leaving 8 bases not matched to a gene.

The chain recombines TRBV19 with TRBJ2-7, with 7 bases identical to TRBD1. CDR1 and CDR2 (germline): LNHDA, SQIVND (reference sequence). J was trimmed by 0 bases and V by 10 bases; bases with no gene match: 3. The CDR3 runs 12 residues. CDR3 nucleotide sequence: TGTGCCACCGGGACAGCCTCCTACGAGCAGTACTTC. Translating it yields CATGTASYEQYF.

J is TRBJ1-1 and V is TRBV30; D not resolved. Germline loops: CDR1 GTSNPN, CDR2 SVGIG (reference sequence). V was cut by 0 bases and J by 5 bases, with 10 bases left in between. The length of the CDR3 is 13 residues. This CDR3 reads CAWSVHSGTEAFF. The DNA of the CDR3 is TGTGCCTGGAGTGTACATTCGGGGACTGAAGCTTTCTTT.

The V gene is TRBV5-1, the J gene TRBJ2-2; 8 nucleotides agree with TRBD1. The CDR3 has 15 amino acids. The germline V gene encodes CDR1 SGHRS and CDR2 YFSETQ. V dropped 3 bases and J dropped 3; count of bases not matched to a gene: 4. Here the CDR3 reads CASSSGQGDTGELFF. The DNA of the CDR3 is TGCGCCAGCAGCTCCGGACAGGGTGACACCGGGGAGCTGTTTTTT.

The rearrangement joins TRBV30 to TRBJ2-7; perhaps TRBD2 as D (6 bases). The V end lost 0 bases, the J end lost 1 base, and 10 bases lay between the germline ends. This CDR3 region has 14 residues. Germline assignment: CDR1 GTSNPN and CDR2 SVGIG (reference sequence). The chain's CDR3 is CAWSVGGSSYEQYF. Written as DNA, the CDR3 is TGTGCCTGGAGTGTGGGGGGATCGTCCTACGAGCAGTACTTC.

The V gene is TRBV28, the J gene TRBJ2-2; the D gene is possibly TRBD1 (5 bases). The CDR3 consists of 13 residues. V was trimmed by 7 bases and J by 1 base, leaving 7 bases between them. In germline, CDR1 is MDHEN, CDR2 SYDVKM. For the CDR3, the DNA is TGTGCCAGCAAAGACAGGAACACCGGGGAGCTGTTTTTT. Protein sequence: CASKDRNTGELFF.

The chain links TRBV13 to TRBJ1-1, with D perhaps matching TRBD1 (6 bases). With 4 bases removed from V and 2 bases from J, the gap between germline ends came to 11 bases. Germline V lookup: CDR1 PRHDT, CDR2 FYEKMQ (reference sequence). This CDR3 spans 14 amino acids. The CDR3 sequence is CASSSDRSNTEAFF. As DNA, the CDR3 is TGTGCCAGCAGCTCAGACAGGTCCAACACTGAAGCTTTCTTT.

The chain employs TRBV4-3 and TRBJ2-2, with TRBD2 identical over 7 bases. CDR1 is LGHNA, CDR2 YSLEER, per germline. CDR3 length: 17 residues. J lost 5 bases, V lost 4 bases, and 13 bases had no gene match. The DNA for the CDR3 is TGCGCCAGCAGCCGCCCGGGACTAAATCTGGGGACCGGGGAGCTGTTTTTT. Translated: CASSRPGLNLGTGELFF.

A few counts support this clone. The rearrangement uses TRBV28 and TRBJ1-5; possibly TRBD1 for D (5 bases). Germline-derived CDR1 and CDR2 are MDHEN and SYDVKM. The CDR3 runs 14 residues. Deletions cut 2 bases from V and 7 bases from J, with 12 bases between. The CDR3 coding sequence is TGTGCCAGCAGTTTAGGTCAGGGCCGGCAGCCCCAGCATTTT. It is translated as CASSLGQGRQPQHF. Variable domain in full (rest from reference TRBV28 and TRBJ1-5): DVKVTQSSRYLVKRTGEKVFLECVQDMDHENMFWYRQDPGLGLRLIYFSYDVKMKEKGDIPEGYSVSREKKERFSLILESASTNQTSMYLCASSLGQGRQPQHFGDGTRLSIL.

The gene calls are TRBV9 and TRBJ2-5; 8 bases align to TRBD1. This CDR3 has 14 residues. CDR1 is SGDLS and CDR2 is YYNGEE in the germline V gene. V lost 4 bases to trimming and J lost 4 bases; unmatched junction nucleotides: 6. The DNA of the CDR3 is TGTGCCAGCAGCTCCGACAGGGGCGGAGAGACCCAGTACTTC. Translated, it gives CASSSDRGGETQYF.

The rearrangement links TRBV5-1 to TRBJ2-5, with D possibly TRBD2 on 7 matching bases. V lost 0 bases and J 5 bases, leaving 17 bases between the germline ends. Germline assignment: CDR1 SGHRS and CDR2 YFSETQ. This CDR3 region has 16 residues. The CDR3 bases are TGCGCCAGCAGCTTGGGGCGTTACAGGGAGGGGGAGACCCAGTACTTC. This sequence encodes CASSLGRYREGETQYF.

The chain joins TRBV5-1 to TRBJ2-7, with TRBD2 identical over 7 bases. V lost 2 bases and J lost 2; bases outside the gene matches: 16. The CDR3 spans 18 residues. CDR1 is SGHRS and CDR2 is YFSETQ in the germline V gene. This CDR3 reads CASSFLSGGEGSTYEQYF. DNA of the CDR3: TGCGCCAGCAGCTTTCTCTCGGGTGGGGAGGGGTCCACCTACGAGCAGTACTTC.

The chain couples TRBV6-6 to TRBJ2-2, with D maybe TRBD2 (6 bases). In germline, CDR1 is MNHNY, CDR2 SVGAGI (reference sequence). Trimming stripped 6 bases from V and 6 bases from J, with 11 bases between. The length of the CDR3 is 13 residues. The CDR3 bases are TGTGCCAGCAGATTACGGGAGCCCGGGGAGCTGTTTTTT. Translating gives CASRLREPGELFF.

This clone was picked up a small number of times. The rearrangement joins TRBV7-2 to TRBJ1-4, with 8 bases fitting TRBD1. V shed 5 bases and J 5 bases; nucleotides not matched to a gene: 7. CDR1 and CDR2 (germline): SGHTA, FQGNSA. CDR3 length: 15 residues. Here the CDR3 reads CASSVSGTGNEKLFF. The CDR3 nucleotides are TGTGCCAGCAGCGTTTCCGGGACAGGCAATGAAAAACTGTTTTTT.

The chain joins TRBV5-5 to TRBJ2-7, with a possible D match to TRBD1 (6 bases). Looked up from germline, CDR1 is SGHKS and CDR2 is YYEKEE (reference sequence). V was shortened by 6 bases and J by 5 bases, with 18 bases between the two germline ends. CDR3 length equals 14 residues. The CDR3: CASKGLQGPNEQYF. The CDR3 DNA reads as TGTGCCAGCAAGGGTTTACAGGGCCCCAACGAGCAGTACTTC.

CDR3 region: CASSPARYNEQFF. The CDR3 nucleotides are TGTGCCAGTAGCCCCGCCCGGTACAATGAGCAGTTCTTC. This sequence joins TRBV19 and TRBJ2-1; no firm D call. The CDR3 is 13 residues long. The germline CDR1 and CDR2 sequences are LNHDA and SQIVND (reference sequence). The V end was cut by 6 bases, the J end by 4 bases, with 10 bases between.

CDR3: CATSRVKERALYNEQFF. CDR3 in DNA: TGTGCCACCAGCAGAGTAAAGGAGCGGGCCCTCTACAATGAGCAGTTCTTC. V gene TRBV15 combines with J gene TRBJ2-1; D might be TRBD2 (6 bases). This CDR3 is built from 17 residues. Germline CDR1 LNHNV, CDR2 YYDKDF (reference sequence). Trimming cost V 1 base and J 3 bases, with 16 bases left between them. Looking up the rest from reference TRBV15 and TRBJ2-1 gives the full variable domain: DAMVIQNPRYQVTQFGKPVTLSCSQTLNHNVMYWYQQKSSQAPKLLFHYYDKDFNNEADTPDNFQSRRPNTSFCFLDIRSPGLGDTAMYLCATSRVKERALYNEQFFGPGTRLTVL.

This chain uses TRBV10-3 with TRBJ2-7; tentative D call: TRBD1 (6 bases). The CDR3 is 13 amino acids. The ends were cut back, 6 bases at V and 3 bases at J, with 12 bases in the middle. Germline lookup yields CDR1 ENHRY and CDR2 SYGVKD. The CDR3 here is CAIRAGAFYEQYF. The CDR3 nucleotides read TGTGCCATCAGAGCAGGGGCGTTCTACGAGCAGTACTTC.